This T cell receptor (beta chain) derives from a study of T cells in Graves' hyperthyroidism and ophthalmopathy. Overall study context: The initial diagnosis was the point when peripheral blood was collected, ahead of any treatment. Findings of the study overall: Most clonotypes expanded in thyroid above 0.001 were likewise present in blood. For ophthalmopathy, model prediction preceded onset by a median roughly 6.2 months.

Subjects aged 18 to 65 presented with newly diagnosed hyperthyroidism of less than 2 months' duration. The V gene end was trimmed by 0 bases and the J gene end by 4 bases; junction bases not matched to a gene: 1. This CDR3 spans 15 amino acids. Germline-derived CDR1 and CDR2 are MDHEN and SYDVKM. Regions amplified from RNA transcripts were the TCR beta CDR3 regions. The HTBI primer set drove a first-round RT-PCR of the TCR CDR3. TCRdb reprocessed the multiplex PCR reads via MiXCR and lists one record per CDR3 protein. The sample yields about 420,000 distinct CDR3 sequences, approximately 15% seen once. This clonotype was counted many times. Its antigen remains unidentified.

The sample taken for sequencing was blood. The chain uses TRBV28 and TRBJ2-3, with 10 bases identical to TRBD1. This TCR came from a woman younger than 35 with Graves' hyperthyroidism. The CDR3 reads CASSLWGTGADTQYF. The CDR3 DNA sequence: TGTGCCAGCAGTTTATGGGGGACAGGGGCAGATACGCAGTATTTT.